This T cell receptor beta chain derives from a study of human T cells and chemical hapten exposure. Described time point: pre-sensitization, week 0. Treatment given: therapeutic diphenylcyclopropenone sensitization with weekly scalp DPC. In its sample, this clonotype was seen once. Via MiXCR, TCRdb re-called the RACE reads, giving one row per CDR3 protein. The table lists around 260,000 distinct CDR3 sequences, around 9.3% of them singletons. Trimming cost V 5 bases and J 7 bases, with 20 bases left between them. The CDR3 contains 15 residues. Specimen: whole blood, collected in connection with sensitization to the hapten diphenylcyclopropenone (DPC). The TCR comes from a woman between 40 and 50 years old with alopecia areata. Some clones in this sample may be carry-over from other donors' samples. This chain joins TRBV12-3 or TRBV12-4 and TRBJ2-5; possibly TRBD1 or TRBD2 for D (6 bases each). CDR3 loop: CASSPSGAGGATQYF. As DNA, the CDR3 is TGTGCCAGCAGTCCGTCGGGGGCTGGGGGTGCGACCCAGTACTTC.